The next 14 T cell receptor beta chains were all read from a single sample in a study of immune heterogeneity within non-small cell lung tumors (dated by TCRdb to 2017 to 2018). For the TCR template, genomic DNA was extracted from bulk tumor tissue, and 500 to 750 ng of gDNA was amplified for each sample. Multiple biopsies per primary tumor were taken during surgery, spaced as far apart as possible within the tumor mass. The study cohort was described as untreated and was composed of newly diagnosed NSCLC cases undergoing curative surgery. Sequencing was carried out with a HiSeq X Ten. The TCR beta CDR3 region was amplified with a multiplex PCR system whose first round ran for roughly 11 cycles using 32 V-gene forward primers and 13 J-gene reverse primers. TCRdb trimmed public reads at Q25 via fastp, called clones via MiXCR and kept in-frame beta chains. CDR3 protein duplicates are merged, each entry listing the most common genes and DNA. Across this sample there are 20,000 to 25,000 distinct CDR3 sequences, with around 28% seen only once. The ten largest clones capture around 4.1% of the sample.

The specimen was lung tumor tissue. The receptors were sampled from a man in his forties or fifties with non-small cell lung cancer.

This clonotype has more than one count but fewer than ten. The chain carries TRBV20-1 and TRBJ1-1; 11 bases agree with TRBD1. This CDR3 is built from 13 residues. Germline-derived CDR1 and CDR2 are DFQATT and SNEGSKA (reference sequence). The V segment lost 6 bases and the J segment 3 bases; nucleotides outside the gene matches: 3. Written as DNA, the CDR3 is TGCAGTGCAGGACAGGGGGCGGACACTGAAGCTTTCTTT. Amino acid sequence: CSAGQGADTEAFF.

The rearrangement links TRBV25-1 to TRBJ1-1; D call uncertain. From germline, CDR1 is MGHDK and CDR2 SYGVNS. The CDR3 extends over 14 amino acids. Trimming pared 4 bases from V and 0 bases from J, leaving 9 bases between. The CDR3 DNA reads TGTGCCAGCAGTGTGGAAAGAATGAACACTGAAGCTTTCTTT. Residues: CASSVERMNTEAFF.

This rearrangement joins TRBV5-5 to TRBJ2-7; D tentatively fits TRBD1 or TRBD2 (5 bases each). The length of the CDR3 is 15 residues. The germline V gene encodes CDR1 SGHKS and CDR2 YYEKEE (reference sequence). Trimming took off 1 base at V and 2 bases at J, with 13 bases between the two ends. In DNA, the CDR3 is TGTGCCAGCAGCTTGTGGGGGAGTACGGCCTACGAGCAGTACTTC. Protein product: CASSLWGSTAYEQYF.

This clonotype occurred many times. The CDR3 sequence: CASSNQGAVGYTF. The CDR3 DNA reads as TGTGCCAGTAGTAACCAGGGGGCAGTCGGCTACACCTTC. The chain has TRBV19 and TRBJ1-2; 8 bases are a match to TRBD1. Germline V lookup: CDR1 LNHDA, CDR2 SQIVND (reference sequence). CDR3 length: 13 residues. Trimming cost V 4 bases and J 8 bases; bases outside gene matches: 6.

As to this clonotype: A much larger clone lies a single base off, so this may be a read error. The rearrangement links TRBV24-1 to TRBJ2-1, with 9 nucleotides matching TRBD2. J was trimmed by 1 base and V by 9 bases; bases with no gene match: 12. From germline, CDR1 is KGHDR and CDR2 SFDVKD. The CDR3 contains 17 residues. The chain's CDR3 is CATSGLREGLSYNEQFF. DNA of the CDR3: TGTGCCACCTCCGGGTTGCGGGAGGGCCTATCCTACAATGAGCAGTTCTTC.

This clonotype ranks as medium-sized (0.01 to 0.1%). J is TRBJ2-1 and V is TRBV6-2 or TRBV6-3; no firm D call. CDR1 is MNHEY, CDR2 SVGEGT, per germline. This CDR3 contains 14 residues. V lost 2 bases to trimming and J lost 14 bases, with 19 bases between them. CDR3 DNA: TGTGCCAGCAGTTACATGCTAGTCGGTCGGTCAAAGTTCTTC. Translated, it gives CASSYMLVGRSKFF.

The CDR3 sequence is CSVARSGANVLTF. As DNA, the CDR3 is TGCAGCGTTGCCCGTTCTGGGGCCAACGTCCTGACTTTC. The genes are TRBV29-1 and TRBJ2-6, with D uncertain. Trimming cost V 4 bases and J 1 base, with 5 bases left between them. Germline loops: CDR1 SQVTM, CDR2 ANQGSEA. This CDR3 is built from 13 residues.

This clonotype is termed medium-sized. Here the CDR3 DNA reads TGCAGCATGAGGGGAACCGGGACAGCTGGAAACACCATATATTTT. Translated: CSMRGTGTAGNTIYF. The chain carries TRBV29-1 and TRBJ1-3; 7 bases fit TRBD1. The CDR3 is 15 amino acids. The V segment lost 8 bases and the J segment 2 bases; nucleotides outside the gene matches: 12. Germline V gives CDR1 SQVTM, CDR2 ANQGSEA.

This clonotype came up many times. The chain uses TRBV13 and TRBJ2-7, with D unclear. V lost 0 bases and J lost 6, with 9 bases in between. This CDR3 is built from 13 residues. Germline V lookup: CDR1 PRHDT, CDR2 FYEKMQ (reference sequence). Here the CDR3 reads CASSLGGWGEQYF. CDR3 coding DNA: TGTGCCAGCAGCTTAGGTGGCTGGGGCGAGCAGTACTTC.

Regarding this clonotype: A clone one base away is much larger, so this may be a read error. No conserved phenylalanine or tryptophan ends this CDR3, so it is likely a read error. This chain uses TRBV2 with TRBJ1-6, with D unresolved. Germline V gene sequence: CDR1 SNHLY, CDR2 FYNNEI. V lost 6 bases and J lost 0, with 12 bases in between. The CDR3 totals 16 residues. CDR3 in amino acids: CASREYLSSYNSPLHS. The CDR3, as DNA: TGTGCCAGCAGGGAATACTTGAGCTCCTATAATTCACCCCTCCACTCT.

In regard to this clonotype: A junction boundary mismatches the germline segment, possibly from a read error. The chain recombines TRBV10-3 with TRBJ1-6; D is unclear. The germline V gene has CDR1 ENHRY and CDR2 SYGVKD. This CDR3 has 15 residues. The CDR3 DNA follows: TGTGCCATCAGCTTAGGACGGGAAAATAATTCACCCCTCCAATTT. Translating gives CAISLGRENNSPLQF.

V and J are TRBV5-1 and TRBJ1-4; D possibly corresponds to TRBD1 (6 bases). This CDR3 has 15 amino acids. The germline V and J ends were trimmed by 3 bases and 4 bases, with 13 bases remaining between them. CDR1 SGHRS and CDR2 YFSETQ come from the germline V gene. The CDR3 spells CASSSGGALNEKLFF. The DNA for the CDR3 is TGCGCCAGCAGCTCGGGGGGCGCCCTTAATGAAAAACTGTTTTTT.

The CDR3 DNA follows: TGTGCCAGCAGCCGGGGACAGCAGAACACTGAAGCTTTCTTT. As protein: CASSRGQQNTEAFF. The V call is TRBV3-1, the J call TRBJ1-1; 7 nucleotides align to TRBD1. Trimming took 4 bases from V and 1 from J; bases not matched to a gene: 3. Germline V gives CDR1 LGHDT, CDR2 YNNKEL (reference sequence). The CDR3 totals 14 residues. Filled out from reference TRBV3-1 and TRBJ1-1, the complete variable domain reads DTAVSQTPKYLVTQMGNDKSIKCEQNLGHDTMYWYKQDSKKFLKIMFSYNNKELIINETVPNRFSPKSPDKAHLNLHINSLELGDSAVYFCASSRGQQNTEAFFGQGTRLTVV.

About this clonotype: The junction differs from germline at one of its ends, possibly a read error. The CDR3 DNA reads TGTGCCCGCAGGGCTGCGGGAGACCTCTCCTACAATGAGCAGTTCTTC. Residues: CARRAAGDLSYNEQFF. The chain links TRBV6-2 or TRBV6-3 to TRBJ2-1; TRBD2 agrees at 7 bases. Germline assignment: CDR1 MNHEY and CDR2 SVGEGT. The CDR3 extends over 16 amino acids.